This TCR beta chain was sequenced in a study of shared clonotypes between healthy human individuals. Notes on the study in general: With few donors, the genetic and exposure-history diversity represented was limited.

To note about this clone: Its cognate antigen is unknown.

V was clipped by 8 bases and J by 4 bases; unmatched bases: 11. CDR1 and CDR2 (germline): LNHDA, SQIVND (reference sequence). This CDR3 comprises 16 residues. This table comes from immunoSEQ multiplex PCR, and its TCRdb copy is limited to in-frame clones, with some not included. The sample includes some 530,000 clones, about 85% of them seen just once. The chain couples TRBV19 to TRBJ2-1, with TRBD2 matching 10 bases. The sequencing sample was made of PBMCs. The origin of this receptor is a middle-aged woman in good health. Some clones in this sample may be carry-over from other donors' samples. CDR3 region: CASGTSGMGKYNEQFF. In DNA form, the CDR3 reads TGTGCCAGTGGAACTAGCGGGATGGGAAAATACAATGAGCAGTTCTTC.